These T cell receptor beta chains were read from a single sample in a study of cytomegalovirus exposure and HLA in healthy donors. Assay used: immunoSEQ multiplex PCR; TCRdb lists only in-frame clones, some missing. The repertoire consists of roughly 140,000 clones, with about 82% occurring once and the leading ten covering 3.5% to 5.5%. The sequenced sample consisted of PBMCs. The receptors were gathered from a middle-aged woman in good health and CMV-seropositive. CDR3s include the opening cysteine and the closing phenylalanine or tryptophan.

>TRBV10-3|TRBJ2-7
CAISELRQEQYF
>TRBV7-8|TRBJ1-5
CASSLGPIRGNQPQHF
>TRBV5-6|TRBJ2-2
CASSSTSGVNTGELFF
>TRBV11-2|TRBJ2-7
CASSNTRGERNEQYF
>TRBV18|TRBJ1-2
CASSPGSQERSHGYTF
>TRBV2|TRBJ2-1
CASSDPRSNEQFF
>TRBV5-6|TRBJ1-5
CASSLASGPDQPQHF
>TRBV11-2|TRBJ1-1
CASSPPGGLEAFF
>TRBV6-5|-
CASTPSGGAFYEQYF
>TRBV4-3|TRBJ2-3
CASSQDFRTGGFVTDTQYF
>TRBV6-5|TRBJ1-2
CASSYLPGTGYMRYTF
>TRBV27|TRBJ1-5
CASSPLLINQPQHF
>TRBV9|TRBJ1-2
CASSVVRLRTAFYGYTF
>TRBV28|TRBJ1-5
CASSSGQGNQPQHF
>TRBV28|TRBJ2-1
CASTGPPRGNEQFF
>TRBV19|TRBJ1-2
CASSMGQAYGYTF
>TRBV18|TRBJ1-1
CASSLRQENTEAFF
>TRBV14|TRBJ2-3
CASSQDLAGTQYF
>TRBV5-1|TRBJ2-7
CASSLGQGALSYEQYF
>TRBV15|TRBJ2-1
CATSRAGLAGGGEQFF
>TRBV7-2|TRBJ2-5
CASSSGTSGGAQYF
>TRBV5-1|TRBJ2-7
CASSRDRGAYEQYF
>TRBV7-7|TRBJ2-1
CASSAGLAGHNEQFF
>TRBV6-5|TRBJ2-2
CASSIALAGELFF
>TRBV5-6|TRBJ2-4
CASSFTAGQSKNIQYF